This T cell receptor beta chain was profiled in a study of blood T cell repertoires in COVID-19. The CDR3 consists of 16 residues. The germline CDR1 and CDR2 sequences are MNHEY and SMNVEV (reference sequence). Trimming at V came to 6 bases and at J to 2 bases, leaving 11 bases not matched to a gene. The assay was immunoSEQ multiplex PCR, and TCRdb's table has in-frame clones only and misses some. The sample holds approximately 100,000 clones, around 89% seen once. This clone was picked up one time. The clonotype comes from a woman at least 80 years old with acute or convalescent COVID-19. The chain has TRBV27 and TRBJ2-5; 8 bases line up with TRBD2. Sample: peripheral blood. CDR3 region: CASSLQTGGSQETQYF. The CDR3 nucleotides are TGTGCCAGCAGCCTACAAACGGGGGGGAGTCAAGAGACCCAGTACTTC.